The next 32 T cell receptor beta chains were all read from a single sample in a study of beta chain features in type 1 diabetes. The study's findings and limits: The study found moderately but significantly shorter TCRB CDR3s in all four CD4+ subsets of Type 1 diabetes patients.

No antigen has been assigned to these receptors. Since all of the isolated RNA was reverse transcribed, expressed TCRB transcripts were what got sequenced. Sequencing used immunoSEQ multiplex PCR; TCRdb keeps in-frame clones, though not all of them. The table includes hundreds of thousands of clones, around an eighth detected once. Sequenced sample: naive CD4+ T cells from blood. These receptors were obtained from a man aged 18 to 30 with type 1 diabetes.

The gene calls are TRBV6-5 and TRBJ2-1, with TRBD1 matching over 8 bases. Germline CDR1 and CDR2: MNHEY and SVGAGI. The trim removed 9 bases at V and 7 bases at J, leaving 11 bases unmatched. CDR3 length: 14 residues. Written as DNA, the CDR3 is TGTGCCAGTGGGGACAGGAGAGAAGTTAATGAGCAGTTCTTC. Protein product: CASGDRREVNEQFF.

The chain employs TRBV6-5 and TRBJ1-2; 9 positions match TRBD1. Germline-derived CDR1 and CDR2 are MNHEY and SVGAGI. With 0 bases clipped from V and 8 bases from J, the junction kept 4 bases outside the gene matches. The CDR3 consists of 14 residues. The CDR3 here is CASSYSRDRVGYTF. CDR3 in DNA: TGTGCCAGCAGTTACTCGAGGGACAGGGTGGGCTACACCTTC.

The chain recombines TRBV30 with TRBJ2-3, with 9 bases identical to TRBD2. Trimming cost V 0 bases and J 2 bases; bases outside gene matches: 6. CDR3 length: 16 residues. Germline loops: CDR1 GTSNPN, CDR2 SVGIG (reference sequence). This CDR3 is CAWSVASGVFTDTQYF. The CDR3 DNA sequence: TGTGCCTGGAGTGTGGCTAGCGGGGTTTTCACAGATACGCAGTATTTT.

This clone was observed a handful of times. V usage is TRBV14 and J usage is TRBJ2-3; D not resolved. The CDR3 covers 13 residues. In germline, CDR1 is SGHDN, CDR2 FVKESK. With 3 bases removed from V and 5 bases from J, the gap between germline ends came to 9 bases. CDR3 residues: CASSHYPKDTQYF. The DNA for the CDR3 is TGTGCCAGCAGCCATTACCCAAAAGATACGCAGTATTTT.

With respect to this clone: Other DNA sequences from this sample encode an identical CDR3 as well. V usage is TRBV9 and J usage is TRBJ2-5, with TRBD2 matching 11 bases. V lost 7 bases and J lost 2; bases outside the gene matches: 4. CDR1 and CDR2 from the germline V gene are SGDLS and YYNGEE. The CDR3 is made up of 14 amino acids. This chain's CDR3 is CASSRTSGQETQYF. The CDR3 coding sequence is TGTGCCAGCTCCAGGACTAGCGGGCAAGAGACCCAGTACTTC.

The rearrangement uses TRBV7-2 and TRBJ2-7; D not certain. V dropped 1 base and J dropped 6 bases, with 10 bases sitting between them. The CDR3 sequence is 13 residues long. The germline CDR1 and CDR2 sequences are SGHTA and FQGNSA. CDR3 sequence (DNA): TGTGCCAGCAGCTTAGAATCGTGGGGCGAGCAGTACTTC. Its protein is CASSLESWGEQYF.

This clone was observed a handful of times. The chain links TRBV29-1 to TRBJ2-5, with a possible D match to TRBD1 (5 bases). The germline CDR1 and CDR2 sequences are SQVTM and ANQGSEA. There are 14 residues in the CDR3. The ends were cut back, 7 bases at V and 5 bases at J, with 20 bases in the middle. CDR3 in amino acids: CSGTNDPSAETQYF. DNA of the CDR3: TGCAGCGGGACAAACGATCCCTCAGCTGAGACCCAGTACTTC.

The rearrangement uses TRBV30 and TRBJ2-1, with 7 nucleotides matching TRBD2. The V and J ends lost 1 base and 3 bases, in that order; junction bases with no gene match: 6. Germline-derived CDR1 and CDR2 are GTSNPN and SVGIG (reference sequence). The CDR3 has 15 amino acids. CDR3 loop: CAWSDGRDYYNEQFF. The CDR3 coding sequence is TGTGCCTGGAGTGACGGCCGGGACTACTACAATGAGCAGTTCTTC. The whole variable domain, remainder taken from reference TRBV30 and TRBJ2-1, is SQTIHQWPATLVQPVGSPLSLECTVEGTSNPNLYWYRQAAGRGLQLLFYSVGIGQISSEVPQNLSASRPQDRQFILSSKKLLLSDSGFYLCAWSDGRDYYNEQFFGPGTRLTVL.

This rearrangement joins TRBV29-1 to TRBJ2-2; 10 nucleotides align to TRBD1. The CDR3 contains 16 residues. V lost 4 bases and J lost 4; bases outside the gene matches: 9. The germline V gene has CDR1 SQVTM and CDR2 ANQGSEA. The DNA for the CDR3 is TGCAGCGTTGTCAGTGGGACAGGGGCATCCACCGGGGAGCTGTTTTTT. This translates into CSVVSGTGASTGELFF.

This sequence joins TRBV4-1 and TRBJ2-7; D gene unclear. The germline gives CDR1 MGHRA, CDR2 YSYEKL. V was shortened by 2 bases and J by 5 bases, with 4 bases between the two germline ends. The CDR3 contains 11 residues. The CDR3 here is CASSQQDEQYF. The CDR3, as DNA: TGCGCCAGCAGCCAACAAGACGAGCAGTACTTC.

This clone has a handful of counts. The chain recombines TRBV6-5 with TRBJ1-1; D is unclear. V gave up 5 bases and J gave up 5 bases, with 12 bases separating them. The germline V gene has CDR1 MNHEY and CDR2 SVGAGI. This CDR3 region has 13 residues. CDR3 protein: CASSNPERTEAFF. In DNA form, the CDR3 reads TGTGCCAGCAGTAACCCTGAGAGGACTGAAGCTTTCTTT.

J is TRBJ1-5 and V is TRBV4-2; D is perhaps TRBD1 (5 bases). The CDR3 has 15 amino acids. The ends were cut back, 0 bases at V and 3 bases at J, with 9 bases in the middle. CDR1 and CDR2 (germline): LGHNA, YNFKEQ. The CDR3 loop is CASSQDVGTNQPQHF. The CDR3 coding sequence is TGTGCCAGCAGCCAAGATGTGGGGACCAATCAGCCCCAGCATTTT.

The table lists this clone with a few counts. The V gene is TRBV10-3, the J gene TRBJ2-5; 9 positions agree with TRBD1. Germline CDR1 and CDR2: ENHRY and SYGVKD. The V segment lost 2 bases and the J segment 14 bases; nucleotides outside the gene matches: 9. There are 13 residues in the CDR3. The CDR3 region is CAISEGGQGKPYF. The DNA of the CDR3 is TGTGCCATCAGTGAGGGGGGACAGGGAAAGCCTTACTTC.

This clone has more than one count but fewer than ten. This rearrangement joins TRBV30 to TRBJ1-2, with TRBD1 identical over 9 bases. In germline, CDR1 is GTSNPN, CDR2 SVGIG (reference sequence). The V segment lost 3 bases and the J segment 4 bases; nucleotides outside the gene matches: 6. This CDR3 is built from 14 residues. The CDR3 coding sequence is TGTGCCTGGAGGGACAGGGGAGTTATCTATGGCTACACCTTC. Translation gives CAWRDRGVIYGYTF.

The chain has TRBV29-1 and TRBJ1-2, with TRBD1 identical over 8 bases. V trimming: 6 bases; J trimming: 4 bases; junction bases outside the gene matches: 4. CDR1 is SQVTM and CDR2 is ANQGSEA in the germline V gene. This CDR3 is 12 amino acids long. The CDR3 region is CSVGQDTYGYTF. CDR3 nucleotides: TGCAGCGTGGGACAGGACACCTATGGCTACACCTTC.

A few counts support this clone. The V gene is TRBV19, the J gene TRBJ2-7; 7 positions match TRBD2. The J segment lost 2 bases and the V segment lost 5 bases, leaving 12 bases of the junction unmatched. Germline V lookup: CDR1 LNHDA, CDR2 SQIVND (reference sequence). The CDR3 totals 16 residues. DNA of the CDR3: TGTGCCAGTAGTTCCGACCCCAAGCGGGGTACCTACGAGCAGTACTTC. Translated: CASSSDPKRGTYEQYF.

The V call is TRBV7-2, the J call TRBJ2-5; the D is unclear. The CDR3 runs 13 residues. V lost 2 bases to trimming and J lost 1 base, with 5 bases between them. CDR1 is SGHTA and CDR2 is FQGNSA in the germline V gene. Here the CDR3 DNA reads TGTGCCAGCAGCTTACCAATCCAAGAGACCCAGTACTTC. Its translation: CASSLPIQETQYF. The whole variable domain, filled in from reference TRBV7-2 and TRBJ2-5, reads GAGVSQSPSNKVTEKGKDVELRCDPISGHTALYWYRQSLGQGLEFLIYFQGNSAPDKSGLPSDRFSAERTGGSVSTLTIQRTQQEDSAVYLCASSLPIQETQYFGPGTRLLVL.

The chain carries TRBV25-1 and TRBJ1-4; no clear D. The CDR3 sequence is 13 residues long. Germline V gene lookup returns CDR1 MGHDK and CDR2 SYGVNS. The germline V and J ends were trimmed by 8 bases and 7 bases, with 14 bases remaining between them. The CDR3 sequence is CASQTRPGEKLFF. CDR3 bases: TGTGCCAGCCAGACACGGCCCGGTGAAAAACTGTTTTTT.

This clone has a handful of counts. The V and J genes are TRBV7-9 and TRBJ2-5, with a weak D call TRBD1 (6 bases). Germline V gene lookup returns CDR1 SEHNR and CDR2 FQNEAQ (reference sequence). CDR3 length: 13 residues. V was clipped by 5 bases and J by 5 bases, with 12 bases between them. The CDR3 sequence is CASSSARGETQYF. In DNA form, the CDR3 reads TGTGCCAGCAGCAGTGCCAGGGGTGAGACCCAGTACTTC.

Only a few counts were recorded for this clone. V gene TRBV6-4 combines with J gene TRBJ2-5; D may be TRBD2 (5 bases). The germline V and J ends were trimmed by 6 bases and 4 bases, with 12 bases remaining between them. CDR1 is MRHNA and CDR2 is SNTAGT in the germline V gene. The CDR3 spans 13 residues. The CDR3 spells CASSRREGETQYF. The CDR3, as DNA: TGTGCCAGCAGCCGACGAGAGGGAGAGACCCAGTACTTC.

The rearrangement uses TRBV25-1 and TRBJ1-6, with 8 bases fitting TRBD1. V lost 0 bases, J lost 6 bases, and 4 bases stayed unmatched. Germline V gives CDR1 MGHDK, CDR2 SYGVNS. The CDR3 runs to 16 residues. The CDR3 DNA is TGTGCCAGCAGTGAATACCCAGGGGGCGGTAATTCACCCCTCCACTTT. Encoded protein: CASSEYPGGGNSPLHF.

In its sample, this clone was seen a few times. The V and J genes are TRBV5-4 and TRBJ1-6, with D possibly TRBD1 on 5 matching bases. CDR1 SGHNT and CDR2 YYREEE come from the germline V gene (reference sequence). The V end was cut by 4 bases, the J end by 7 bases, with 12 bases between. The CDR3 consists of 14 residues. The CDR3 sequence is CASSLDSSNSPLHF. The CDR3 DNA reads TGTGCCAGCAGCCTAGACAGCTCGAATTCACCCCTCCACTTT.

The chain uses TRBV11-2 and TRBJ1-4, with unresolved D. Trimming took 5 bases from V and 7 from J, leaving 11 bases between them. Germline V gene data show CDR1 as SGHAT and CDR2 as FQNNGV. The CDR3 loop spans 13 amino acids. The CDR3 loop reads CASSPNKGEKLFF. Written as DNA, the CDR3 is TGTGCCAGCAGCCCGAATAAGGGTGAAAAACTGTTTTTT.

The chain has TRBV1 and TRBJ1-1. TRBV1 is reported as a pseudogene. This CDR3 comprises 14 residues. The CDR3 here is CTSSQGPTNTEAFF. DNA of the CDR3: TGCACCAGCAGCCAAGGTCCCACGAACACTGAAGCTTTCTTT.

This chain links TRBV7-2 with TRBJ2-3; D not resolved. V gave up 1 base and J gave up 5 bases, with 7 bases separating them. This CDR3 region has 13 residues. Looked up from germline, CDR1 is SGHTA and CDR2 is FQGNSA. The CDR3 protein is CASSLGPGDTQYF. CDR3 bases: TGTGCCAGCAGCTTAGGCCCTGGAGATACGCAGTATTTT. Looking up the rest from reference TRBV7-2 and TRBJ2-3 gives the full variable domain: GAGVSQSPSNKVTEKGKDVELRCDPISGHTALYWYRQSLGQGLEFLIYFQGNSAPDKSGLPSDRFSAERTGGSVSTLTIQRTQQEDSAVYLCASSLGPGDTQYFGPGTRLTVL.

This clone has only a few counts. The chain uses TRBV30 and TRBJ1-6, with no clear D. V shed 0 bases and J shed 7 bases, with 13 bases lying between them. CDR1 GTSNPN and CDR2 SVGIG come from the germline V gene (reference sequence). CDR3 length: 15 residues. The CDR3 DNA reads as TGTGCCTGGAGTGTACTCGAGGCGGGAAATTCACCCCTCCACTTT. This gives the protein CAWSVLEAGNSPLHF.

Regarding this clone: Other DNA sequences in the sample encode the same CDR3. The CDR3 DNA is TGCGCCAGCAGCTTGGGCGAGAACACTGAAGCTTTCTTT. Amino acids: CASSLGENTEAFF. The J gene is TRBJ1-1, the V gene TRBV5-1; unclear D gene. Germline assignment: CDR1 SGHRS and CDR2 YFSETQ. The ends were cut back, 0 bases at V and 1 base at J, with 4 bases in the middle. CDR3 length: 13 amino acids.

As to this clone: The identical CDR3 is also encoded by other nucleotide sequences in the sample. This rearrangement joins TRBV14 to TRBJ1-1; no reliable D call. The CDR3 runs 12 residues. In germline, CDR1 is SGHDN, CDR2 FVKESK. V lost 4 bases, J lost 0 bases, and 3 bases lay in between. CDR3 amino acids: CASSRLNTEAFF. The CDR3 coding sequence is TGTGCCAGCAGCCGGTTGAACACTGAAGCTTTCTTT. Full variable domain (missing parts from reference TRBV14 and TRBJ1-1): EAGVTQFPSHSVIEKGQTVTLRCDPISGHDNLYWYRRVMGKEIKFLLHFVKESKQDESGMPNNRFLAERTGGTYSTLKVQPAELEDSGVYFCASSRLNTEAFFGQGTRLTVV.

This rearrangement joins TRBV13 to TRBJ1-1, with a tentative D call TRBD1 (5 bases). CDR1 and CDR2 (germline): PRHDT, FYEKMQ (reference sequence). The V end lost 4 bases, the J end lost 2 bases, and 14 bases lay between the germline ends. This CDR3 spans 15 amino acids. This chain's CDR3 is CASSSPGGTNTEAFF. The DNA for the CDR3 is TGTGCCAGCAGCTCCCCGGGAGGGACTAACACTGAAGCTTTCTTT.

In nucleotides, the CDR3 is TGTGCCAGCAGTTTTCCCTACAGGGGCGGCTATGGCTACACCTTC. Translating gives CASSFPYRGGYGYTF. The chain couples TRBV6-5 to TRBJ1-2; 7 bases match TRBD1. The CDR3 extends over 15 amino acids. V lost 4 bases to trimming and J lost 4 bases; unmatched junction nucleotides: 9. Germline V CDR1 and CDR2: MNHEY, SVGAGI.

The chain uses TRBV29-1 and TRBJ2-7; D is perhaps TRBD1 or TRBD2 (5 bases each). The CDR3 is made up of 14 amino acids. In germline, CDR1 is SQVTM, CDR2 ANQGSEA. Trimming shortened V by 4 bases and J by 3 bases, and 16 bases separated the two germline ends. This chain's CDR3 is CSVVLRDANYEQYF. CDR3 in DNA: TGCAGCGTTGTTCTTCGGGACGCGAACTACGAGCAGTACTTC.

This clone came up a few times. The V call is TRBV5-1, the J call TRBJ2-2; either TRBD1 or TRBD2 may fit D (5 bases each). With 8 bases removed from V and 4 bases from J, the gap between germline ends came to 18 bases. CDR3 length: 15 residues. The V gene's germline CDR1 is SGHRS and CDR2 YFSETQ. The CDR3: CASLERGIGTGELFF. CDR3 DNA: TGCGCCAGTCTCGAGAGGGGTATTGGCACCGGGGAGCTGTTTTTT.